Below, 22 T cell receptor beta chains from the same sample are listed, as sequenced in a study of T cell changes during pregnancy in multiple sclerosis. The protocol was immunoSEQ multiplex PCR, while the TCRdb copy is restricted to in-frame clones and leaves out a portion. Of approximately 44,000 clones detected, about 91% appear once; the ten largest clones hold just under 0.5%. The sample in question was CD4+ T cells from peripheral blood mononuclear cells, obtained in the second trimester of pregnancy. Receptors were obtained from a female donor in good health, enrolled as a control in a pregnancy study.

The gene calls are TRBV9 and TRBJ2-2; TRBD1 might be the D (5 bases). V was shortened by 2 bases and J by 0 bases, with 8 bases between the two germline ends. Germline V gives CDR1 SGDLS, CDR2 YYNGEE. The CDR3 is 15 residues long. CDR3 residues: CASSVTGSNTGELFF. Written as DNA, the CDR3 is TGTGCCAGCAGCGTTACAGGTTCGAACACCGGGGAGCTGTTTTTT.

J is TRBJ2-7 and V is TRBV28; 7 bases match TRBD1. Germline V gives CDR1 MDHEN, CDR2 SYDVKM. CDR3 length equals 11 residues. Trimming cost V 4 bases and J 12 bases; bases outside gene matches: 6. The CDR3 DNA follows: TGTGCCAGCAGTTATTCGGGACAGCGGTACTTC. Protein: CASSYSGQRYF.

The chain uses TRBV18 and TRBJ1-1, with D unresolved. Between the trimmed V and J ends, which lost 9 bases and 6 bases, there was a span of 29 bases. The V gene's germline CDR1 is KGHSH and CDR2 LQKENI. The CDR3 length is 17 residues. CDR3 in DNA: TGTGCCAGTGTCATTGGCACGGGGAACATAGGTGGTGCTGAAGCTTTCTTT. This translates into CASVIGTGNIGGAEAFF.

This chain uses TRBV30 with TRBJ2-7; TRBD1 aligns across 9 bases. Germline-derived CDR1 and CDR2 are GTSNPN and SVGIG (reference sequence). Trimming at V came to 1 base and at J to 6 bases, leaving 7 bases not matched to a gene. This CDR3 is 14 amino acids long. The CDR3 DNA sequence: TGTGCCTGGAGTGGTGGGACAGGGTTCGGCGAGCAGTACTTC. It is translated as CAWSGGTGFGEQYF. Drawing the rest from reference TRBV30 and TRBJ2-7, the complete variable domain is SQTIHQWPATLVQPVGSPLSLECTVEGTSNPNLYWYRQAAGRGLQLLFYSVGIGQISSEVPQNLSASRPQDRQFILSSKKLLLSDSGFYLCAWSGGTGFGEQYFGPGTRLTVT.

The CDR3 nucleotides are TGTGCCAGCAGCACGACAGGGCGGTCTGAAGCTTTCTTT. This codes for CASSTTGRSEAFF. The V gene is TRBV7-3, the J gene TRBJ1-1; 7 bases are a match to TRBD1. The V and J ends lost 5 bases and 6 bases, in that order; junction bases with no gene match: 6. Germline V gene data show CDR1 as SGHTA and CDR2 as FQGTGA. The CDR3 has 13 residues.

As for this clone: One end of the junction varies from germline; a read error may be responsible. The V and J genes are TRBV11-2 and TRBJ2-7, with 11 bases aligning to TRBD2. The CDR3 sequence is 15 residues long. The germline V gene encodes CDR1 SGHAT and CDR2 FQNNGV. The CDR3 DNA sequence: TGTGCCAGCAGTTTAGGGACTAGCGGAACCTACGAGCAGTACTTC. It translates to CASSLGTSGTYEQYF.

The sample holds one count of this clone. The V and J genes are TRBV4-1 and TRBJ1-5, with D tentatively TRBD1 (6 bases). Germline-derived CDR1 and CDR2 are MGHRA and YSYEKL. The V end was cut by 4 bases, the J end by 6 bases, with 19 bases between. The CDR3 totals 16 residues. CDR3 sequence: CASSLALARGPQPQHF. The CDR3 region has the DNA TGCGCCAGCAGCCTAGCCTTAGCCAGGGGCCCTCAGCCCCAGCATTTT.

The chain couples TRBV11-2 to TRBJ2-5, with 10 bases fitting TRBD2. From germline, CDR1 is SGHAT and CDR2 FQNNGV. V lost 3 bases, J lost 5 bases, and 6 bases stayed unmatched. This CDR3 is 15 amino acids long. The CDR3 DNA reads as TGTGCCAGCAGCTTCCAAGCGGGAGGGATGGAGACCCAGTACTTC. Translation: CASSFQAGGMETQYF.

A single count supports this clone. CDR3 loop: CASSLSGDEQYF. The CDR3 nucleotides read TGTGCCAGCAGCTTAAGCGGGGACGAGCAGTACTTC. The genes are TRBV7-2 and TRBJ2-7; 7 bases are a match to TRBD2. Losses at the gene ends were 2 bases for V and 5 bases for J; bases not matched to a gene: 0. The CDR3 has 12 amino acids. Germline V gene data show CDR1 as SGHTA and CDR2 as FQGNSA.

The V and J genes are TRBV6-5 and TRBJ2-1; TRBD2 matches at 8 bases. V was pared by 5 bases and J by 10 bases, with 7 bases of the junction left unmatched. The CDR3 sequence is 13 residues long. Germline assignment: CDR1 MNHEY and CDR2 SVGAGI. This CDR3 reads CASSRPRLAEQFF. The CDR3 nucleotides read TGTGCCAGCAGTCGCCCCCGACTAGCGGAGCAGTTCTTC.

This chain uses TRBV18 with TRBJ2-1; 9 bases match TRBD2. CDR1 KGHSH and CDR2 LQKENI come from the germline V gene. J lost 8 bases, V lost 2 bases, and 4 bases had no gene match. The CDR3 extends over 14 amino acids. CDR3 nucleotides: TGTGCCAGCTCACCAGGCGGGAGGGCAGATGAGCAGTTCTTC. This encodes CASSPGGRADEQFF. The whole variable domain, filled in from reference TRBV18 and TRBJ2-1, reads NAGVMQNPRHLVRRRGQEARLRCSPMKGHSHVYWYRQLPEEGLKFMVYLQKENIIDESGMPKERFSAEFPKEGPSILRIQQVVRGDSAAYFCASSPGGRADEQFFGPGTRLTVL.

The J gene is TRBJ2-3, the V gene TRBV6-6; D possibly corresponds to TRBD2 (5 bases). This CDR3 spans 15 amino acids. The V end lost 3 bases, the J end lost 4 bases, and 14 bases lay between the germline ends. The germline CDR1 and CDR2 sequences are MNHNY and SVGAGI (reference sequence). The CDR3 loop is CASSYSVVEADTQYF. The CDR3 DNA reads TGTGCCAGCAGTTATAGCGTAGTGGAGGCAGATACGCAGTATTTT.

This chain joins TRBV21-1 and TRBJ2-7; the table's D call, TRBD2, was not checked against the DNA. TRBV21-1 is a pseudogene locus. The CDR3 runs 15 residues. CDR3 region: CASSKGGDFFYEQYF. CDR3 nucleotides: TGTGCCAGCAGCAAAGGGGGGGACTTCTTCTACGAGCAGTACTTC.

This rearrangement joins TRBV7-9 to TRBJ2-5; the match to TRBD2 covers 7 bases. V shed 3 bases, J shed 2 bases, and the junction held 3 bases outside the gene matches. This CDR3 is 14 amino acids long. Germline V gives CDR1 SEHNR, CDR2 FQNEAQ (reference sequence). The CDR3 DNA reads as TGTGCCAGCAGCTTTGGGAGGGATCAAGAGACCCAGTACTTC. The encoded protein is CASSFGRDQETQYF.

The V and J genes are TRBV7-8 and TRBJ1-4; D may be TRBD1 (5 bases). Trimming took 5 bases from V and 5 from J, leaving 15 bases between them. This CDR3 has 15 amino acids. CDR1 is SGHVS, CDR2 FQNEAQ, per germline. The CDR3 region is CASSPWGTSNEKLFF. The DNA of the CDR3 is TGTGCCAGCAGCCCTTGGGGCACTTCAAATGAAAAACTGTTTTTT.

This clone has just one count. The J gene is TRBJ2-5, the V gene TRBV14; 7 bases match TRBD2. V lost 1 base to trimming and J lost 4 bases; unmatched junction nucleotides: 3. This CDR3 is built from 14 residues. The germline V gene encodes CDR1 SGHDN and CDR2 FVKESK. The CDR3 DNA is TGTGCCAGCAGCCAAGCCCCGGGAGGAGAGACCCAGTACTTC. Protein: CASSQAPGGETQYF.

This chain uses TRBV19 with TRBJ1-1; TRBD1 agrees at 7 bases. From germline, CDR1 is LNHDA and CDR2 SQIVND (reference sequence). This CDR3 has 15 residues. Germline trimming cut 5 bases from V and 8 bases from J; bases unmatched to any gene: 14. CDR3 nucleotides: TGTGCCAGTAGTGACCAGACAGGGTCGTTTGGAGAAGCTTTCTTT. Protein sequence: CASSDQTGSFGEAFF.

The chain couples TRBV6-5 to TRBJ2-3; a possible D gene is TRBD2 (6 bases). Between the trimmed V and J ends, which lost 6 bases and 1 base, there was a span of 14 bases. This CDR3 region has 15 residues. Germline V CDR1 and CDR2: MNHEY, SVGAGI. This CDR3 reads CASSDDGTGTDTQYF. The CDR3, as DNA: TGTGCCAGCAGCGACGACGGGACTGGCACAGATACGCAGTATTTT.

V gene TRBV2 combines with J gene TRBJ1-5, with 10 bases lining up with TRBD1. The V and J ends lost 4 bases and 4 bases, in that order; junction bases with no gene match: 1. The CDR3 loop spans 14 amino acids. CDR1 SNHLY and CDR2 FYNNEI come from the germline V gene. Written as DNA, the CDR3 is TGTGCCAGCAGTGGGGGACAGGGGAATCAGCCCCAGCATTTT. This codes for CASSGGQGNQPQHF.

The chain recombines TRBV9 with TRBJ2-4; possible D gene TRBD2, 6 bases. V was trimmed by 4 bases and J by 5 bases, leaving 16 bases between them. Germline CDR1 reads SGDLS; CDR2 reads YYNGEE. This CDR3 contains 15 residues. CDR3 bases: TGTGCCAGCAGCATGCGGGGTACCCCACAAAACATTCAGTACTTC. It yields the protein CASSMRGTPQNIQYF.

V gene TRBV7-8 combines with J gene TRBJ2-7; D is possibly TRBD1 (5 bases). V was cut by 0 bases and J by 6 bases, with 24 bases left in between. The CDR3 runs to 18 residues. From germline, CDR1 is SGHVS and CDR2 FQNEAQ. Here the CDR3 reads CASSLARRWGAPQVEQYF. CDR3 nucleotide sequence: TGTGCCAGCAGCTTAGCTCGGCGGTGGGGCGCTCCCCAAGTCGAGCAGTACTTC.

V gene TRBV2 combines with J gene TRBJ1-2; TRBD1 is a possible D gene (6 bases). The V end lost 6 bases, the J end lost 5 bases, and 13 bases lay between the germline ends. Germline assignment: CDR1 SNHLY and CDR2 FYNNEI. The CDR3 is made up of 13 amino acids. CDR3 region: CASSRTVRYGYTF. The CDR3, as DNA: TGTGCCAGCAGCAGGACAGTGAGGTATGGCTACACCTTC.